This T cell receptor beta chain was obtained from a study of vaccination effects on CD4 cells after COVID-19. Expansion of antigen-specific CD4+ T cells with viral peptide pools was carried out by the ViraFEST assay before sequencing. Cells that had been cultured for 10 days were the source of isolated CD4+ T cells. Having tested negative for nucleocapsid antibodies, the vaccine recipients showed no prior SARS-CoV-2 infection. Remarks on this clone: The antigen is not known.

Sequenced by immunoSEQ multiplex PCR; TCRdb stores in-frame clones only, minus some. This sample carries about 38,000 clones, roughly 70% of them seen once, and the ten largest clones take 20% to 25%. The source is a human donor who received a COVID-19 vaccine. This sample comprised CD4+ T cells from PBMCs cultured with SARS-CoV-2 spike peptides, obtained before COVID-19 vaccination.

DNA of the CDR3: TGTGCCACCAGCAGAGATGTGCGGCGGGACGAGCAGTACTTC. Its translation: CATSRDVRRDEQYF. The rearrangement joins TRBV15 to TRBJ2-7; maybe TRBD2 (5 bases). Germline CDR1 is LNHNV and CDR2 is YYDKDF (reference sequence). The V end lost 0 bases, the J end lost 5 bases, and 11 bases lay between the germline ends. This CDR3 has 14 residues.